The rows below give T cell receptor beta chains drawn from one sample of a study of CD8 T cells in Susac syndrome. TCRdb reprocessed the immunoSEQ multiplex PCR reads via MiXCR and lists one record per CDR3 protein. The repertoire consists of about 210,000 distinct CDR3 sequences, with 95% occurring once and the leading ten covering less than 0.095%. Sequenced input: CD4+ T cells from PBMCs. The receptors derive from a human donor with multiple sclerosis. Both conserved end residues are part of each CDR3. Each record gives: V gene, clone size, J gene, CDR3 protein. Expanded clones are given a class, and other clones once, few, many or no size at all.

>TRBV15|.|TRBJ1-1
CATSRDPTRSSGRTFF
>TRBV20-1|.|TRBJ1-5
CSAIATGGPQPQHF
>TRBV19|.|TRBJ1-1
CASSTTVNTEAFF
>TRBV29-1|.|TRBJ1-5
CSVEDGGGGPQHF
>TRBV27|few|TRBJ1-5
CASSLTGSNQPQHF
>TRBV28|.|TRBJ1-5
CASSLLALATPGNQPQHF
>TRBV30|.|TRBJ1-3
CAWELDRVNTIYF
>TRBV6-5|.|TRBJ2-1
CASNSLAGHGEQFF
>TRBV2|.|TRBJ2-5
CARRLGKETQYF
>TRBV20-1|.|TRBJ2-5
CSAAFSGRRLETQYF
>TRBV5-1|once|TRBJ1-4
CASSLGRDNEKLFF
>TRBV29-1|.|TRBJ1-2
CSVGQANYGYTF
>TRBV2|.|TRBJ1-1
CASRQGPVNTEAFF
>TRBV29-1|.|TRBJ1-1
CSVVSSLNTEAFF
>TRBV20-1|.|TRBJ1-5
CSAREAGFTNQPQHF
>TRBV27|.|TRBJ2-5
CASRVGVGETQYF
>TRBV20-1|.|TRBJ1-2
CSATGTGGMHGYTF
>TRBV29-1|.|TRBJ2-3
CSVGGSPGDTQYF
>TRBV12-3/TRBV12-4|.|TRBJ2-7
CASSSPGPPKLHEQYF
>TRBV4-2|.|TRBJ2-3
CASSQVQAGGRQYF
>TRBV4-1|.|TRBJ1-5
CASSPRDSGNQPQHF
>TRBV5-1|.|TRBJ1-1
CASSLGWITGNTEAFF
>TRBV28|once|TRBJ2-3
CASSYLSDTQYF
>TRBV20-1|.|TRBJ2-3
CRGTSGPTDTQYF
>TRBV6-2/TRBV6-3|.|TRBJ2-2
CASSYSTVKNTGELFF
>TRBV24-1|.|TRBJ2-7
CATAPSRGREPYEQYF
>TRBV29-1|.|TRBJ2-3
CSVAGEHTDTQYF
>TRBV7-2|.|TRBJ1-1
CASSPQGAFSEAFF
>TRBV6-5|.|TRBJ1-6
CASSGGQGRNSPLHF
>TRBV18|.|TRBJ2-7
CASSPSETYEQYF
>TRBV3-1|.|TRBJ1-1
CASSGPGRGTEAFF
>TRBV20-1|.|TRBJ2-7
CSALRGATYEQYF
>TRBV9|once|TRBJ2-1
CASSVGSQSNEQFF
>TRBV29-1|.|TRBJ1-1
CSVAWAGYLNTEAFF
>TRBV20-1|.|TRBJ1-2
CSAPEGVRGGYGYTF
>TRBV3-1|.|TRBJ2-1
CASSGRGDNEQFF
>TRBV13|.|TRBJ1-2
CASSAPGQVYGYTF
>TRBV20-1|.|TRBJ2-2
CSADAGTGHTGELFF
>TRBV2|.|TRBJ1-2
CASSATPGDGYTF
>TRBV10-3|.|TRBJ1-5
CAISPGQGGGQPQHF
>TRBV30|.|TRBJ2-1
CAWSGDNEQFF